This TCR beta chain was recorded in a study of patients and donors after allogeneic stem cell transplantation. Germline loops: CDR1 SGDLS, CDR2 YYNGEE. This CDR3 comprises 15 residues. V shed 1 base, J shed 4 bases, and the junction held 7 bases outside the gene matches. TCRdb re-analysed the RT-PCR reads in MiXCR, keeping a single row per CDR3 protein. Of 15,000 to 20,000 distinct CDR3 sequences in the sample, 4.5% to 6% were seen once. The V call is TRBV9, the J call TRBJ1-1; 7 positions agree with TRBD1. The receptor was derived from a human donor who was either an allogeneic HSCT recipient or a stem cell or donor lymphocyte infusion donor (not recorded which). It is not recorded whose cells these are; they may come from a transplant donor. Material for sequencing was blood, either unsorted or a sorted T cell fraction (not recorded which). Here the CDR3 reads CASSVTGEVVTEAFF. The CDR3 bases are TGTGCCAGCAGCGTAACAGGGGAGGTTGTCACTGAAGCTTTCTTT.